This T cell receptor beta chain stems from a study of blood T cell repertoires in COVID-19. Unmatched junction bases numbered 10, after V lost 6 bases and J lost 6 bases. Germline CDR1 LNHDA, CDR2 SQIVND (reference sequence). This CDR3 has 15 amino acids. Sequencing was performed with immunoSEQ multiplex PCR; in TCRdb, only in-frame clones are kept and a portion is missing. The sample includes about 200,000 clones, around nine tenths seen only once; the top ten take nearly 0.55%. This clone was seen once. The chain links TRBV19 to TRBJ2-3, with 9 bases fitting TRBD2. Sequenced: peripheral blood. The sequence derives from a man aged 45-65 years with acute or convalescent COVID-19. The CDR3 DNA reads TGTGCCAGTAGCCCTACCGGGACTAGCCCCGATACGCAGTATTTT. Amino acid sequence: CASSPTGTSPDTQYF.